This T cell receptor beta chain was found in a study of Graves' ophthalmopathy and Graves' hyperthyroidism. Whole-study findings and limits: Using a 13-signature model, the authors split ophthalmopathy from stable hyperthyroidism, with around 85% sensitivity and 80% to 84% specificity. Blood also carried most expanded thyroid clonotypes exceeding 0.001 frequency.

The sequenced template was RNA, covering the TCR beta CDR3 region. Second-round multiplex PCR followed a first-round RT-PCR using HTBI primers. Via MiXCR, TCRdb re-called the multiplex PCR reads, giving one row per CDR3 protein. The sample lists under 400,000 distinct CDR3 sequences, around a sixth occurring once. Having ophthalmopathy, the donors showed moderate-to-severe activity, CAS ≥3 and NOSPECS ≥4, with disease lasting under 3 months. Pregnancy or lactation, uncontrolled infections and other autoimmune diseases were grounds for excluding patients. Germline values: CDR1 DFQATT, CDR2 SNEGSKA (reference sequence). The trim removed 5 bases at V and 7 bases at J, leaving 5 bases unmatched. The CDR3 sequence is 12 residues long. This clonotype was seen ten or more times. What it recognizes is unknown.

The chain couples TRBV20-1 to TRBJ1-5; 7 bases line up with TRBD1. Sequenced sample: peripheral blood. The clonotype comes from an adult man with Graves' ophthalmopathy. The CDR3 DNA follows: TGCAGTGCTTCTCAGGGGGAACAGCCCCAGCATTTT. Its translation: CSASQGEQPQHF.